This T cell receptor (beta chain) derives from a study of blood T cell repertoires in COVID-19. Study as a whole: T cells, B-cell-depleted T cells, or PBMCs supplied cDNA or gDNA.

Clones were sequenced by immunoSEQ multiplex PCR, and TCRdb holds only the in-frame ones, with some missing. Of approximately 68,000 clones in the sample, around 80% were seen once. Trimming left V 1 base short and J 8 bases short, with 12 bases between. Germline-derived CDR1 and CDR2 are LNHDA and SQIVND (reference sequence). The CDR3 contains 14 residues. The sequenced sample consisted of peripheral blood. The receptor's source is a human donor in a cohort sampled during active COVID-19. The chain carries TRBV19 and TRBJ2-4; perhaps TRBD2 as D (5 bases). CDR3 in amino acids: CASSIGLASDIQYF. CDR3 nucleotides: TGTGCCAGTAGTATAGGGCTAGCCTCAGACATTCAGTACTTC.